The source of this T cell receptor beta chain is a study of shared clonotypes between healthy human individuals. Several immunoSEQ 96-well plates shared each subset's DNA, each plate a replicate. Methods used by the authors: Quality scores were absent from the junction-only immunoSEQ sequences, so filtering differed. Data came from immunoSEQ multiplex PCR; TCRdb stores just in-frame clones and leaves some out. V, J and clone size are taken as reported in that table, and D and trimming were inferred from the DNA itself. The sample carries around 1.1 million clones, 78% recorded once. Germline V CDR1 and CDR2: SGHRS, YFSETQ. With 1 base removed from V and 4 bases from J, the gap between germline ends came to 11 bases. The CDR3 length is 14 residues.

The source of this sequence is a man between 18 and 35 years old in good health. Some clones in this sample may be carry-over from other donors' samples. The genes are TRBV5-1 and TRBJ1-2; perhaps TRBD1 as D (5 bases). The sequencing input was memory CD4+ T cells from PBMCs. Subset defined: CD45RA-negative fraction. The CDR3 sequence: CASSLMGQSYGYTF. CDR3 sequence (DNA): TGCGCCAGCAGCTTGATGGGGCAATCCTATGGCTACACCTTC. The full variable domain, rest sourced from reference TRBV5-1 and TRBJ1-2, is KAGVTQTPRYLIKTRGQQVTLSCSPISGHRSVSWYQQTPGQGLQFLFEYFSETQRNKGNFPGRFSGRQFSNSRSEMNVSTLELGDSALYLCASSLMGQSYGYTFGSGTRLTVV.